Listed here are 21 T cell receptor beta chains from one sample, sequenced in a study of OX40 agonist ivuxolimab in advanced cancers. Sequencing was performed with immunoSEQ multiplex PCR; in TCRdb, only in-frame clones are kept and a portion is missing. There are 55,000 to 90,000 clones in the sample; 80% to 90% occur only once, and approximately 2.1% lies in the top ten. Specimen: CD4+ or CD8+ T cells sorted from blood, collected in a trial of the OX40 agonist ivuxolimab. These receptors all come from an adult with an advanced solid tumor such as melanoma, head and neck, liver or kidney cancer.

This clone was seen just once. This sequence joins TRBV30 and TRBJ2-7; 7 bases are shared with TRBD2. The CDR3 totals 16 residues. Germline V gene sequence: CDR1 GTSNPN, CDR2 SVGIG (reference sequence). The V gene end was trimmed by 0 bases and the J gene end by 0 bases; junction bases not matched to a gene: 8. Here the CDR3 DNA reads TGTGCCTGGAGTGTACCATTCCTAGCGGCCTCCTACGAGCAGTACTTC. The encoded protein is CAWSVPFLAASYEQYF.

The chain recombines TRBV18 with TRBJ2-1; 7 nucleotides agree with TRBD1. This CDR3 has 14 residues. Germline CDR1 is KGHSH and CDR2 is LQKENI. With V trimmed by 3 bases and J by 12 bases, 11 bases remained unmatched. CDR3 sequence (DNA): TGTGCCAGCTCACCTCAAACAGGGGAGAAGGGGCAGTTCTTC. It yields the protein CASSPQTGEKGQFF. Looking up the rest from reference TRBV18 and TRBJ2-1 gives the full variable domain: NAGVMQNPRHLVRRRGQEARLRCSPMKGHSHVYWYRQLPEEGLKFMVYLQKENIIDESGMPKERFSAEFPKEGPSILRIQQVVRGDSAAYFCASSPQTGEKGQFFGPGTRLTVL.

The chain links TRBV7-2 to TRBJ2-2, with D uncertain. This CDR3 spans 12 amino acids. The germline V gene has CDR1 SGHTA and CDR2 FQGNSA. V dropped 2 bases and J dropped 7 bases, with 5 bases sitting between them. The CDR3 sequence is CASSLLNGELFF. CDR3 sequence (DNA): TGTGCCAGCAGCTTACTGAACGGGGAGCTGTTTTTT.

The chain is built from TRBV10-3 and TRBJ1-1; unclear D gene. V lost 10 bases and J lost 3, with 15 bases in between. Germline V lookup: CDR1 ENHRY, CDR2 SYGVKD. This CDR3 region has 13 residues. CDR3 DNA sequence: TGTGCCACCGGGGTGGCGGAAGACACTGAAGCTTTCTTT. Protein: CATGVAEDTEAFF.

The CDR3 protein is CASSQASIQGYEQYF. CDR3 bases: TGTGCCAGTAGTCAAGCCTCCATACAGGGCTACGAGCAGTACTTC. The chain combines TRBV19 with TRBJ2-7; weak D call: TRBD1 (6 bases). The CDR3 extends over 15 amino acids. V shed 5 bases and J shed 3 bases, with 17 bases lying between them. Germline CDR1 is LNHDA and CDR2 is SQIVND (reference sequence).

V gene TRBV27 combines with J gene TRBJ2-2; D call uncertain. CDR1 and CDR2 (germline): MNHEY, SMNVEV (reference sequence). This CDR3 contains 14 residues. V was cut by 7 bases and J by 1 base, with 10 bases left in between. CDR3 in amino acids: CASKSALNTGELFF. The CDR3 DNA reads TGTGCCAGCAAGTCTGCTTTGAACACCGGGGAGCTGTTTTTT.

A few counts support this clone. For the CDR3, the DNA is TGTGCCAGCAGCTTAGAGAGTGGAGTCAGAGATACGCAGTATTTT. Amino acids: CASSLESGVRDTQYF. The chain joins TRBV7-8 to TRBJ2-3; D ambiguous. Germline V lookup: CDR1 SGHVS, CDR2 FQNEAQ. The CDR3 covers 15 residues. Trimming left V 1 base short and J 5 bases short, with 13 bases between.

This clone has more than one count but fewer than ten. This chain uses TRBV5-4 with TRBJ1-1, with D tentatively TRBD1 (5 bases). CDR1 and CDR2 from the germline V gene are SGHNT and YYREEE (reference sequence). V was cut by 3 bases and J by 5 bases, with 17 bases left in between. The CDR3 contains 15 residues. CDR3 bases: TGTGCCAGCAGCTACCCATTGGGCGGGGGGACTGAAGCTTTCTTT. It yields the protein CASSYPLGGGTEAFF.

This chain joins TRBV21-1 and TRBJ1-6. TRBV21-1 is noted as a pseudogene. This CDR3 has 17 residues. This chain's CDR3 is CASSSGRKSSYNSPLHF. DNA of the CDR3: TGTGCCAGCAGCAGTGGACGGAAGAGCTCCTATAATTCACCCCTCCACTTT.

The J gene is TRBJ2-2, the V gene TRBV30, with 9 bases fitting TRBD1. Trimming took 5 bases from V and 4 from J; bases not matched to a gene: 2. Looked up from germline, CDR1 is GTSNPN and CDR2 is SVGIG (reference sequence). The CDR3 runs 13 residues. The CDR3 nucleotides read TGTGCCTGGTGGGGACAGGGCACCGGGGAGCTGTTTTTT. Residues: CAWWGQGTGELFF.

This sequence joins TRBV10-3 and TRBJ2-5; perhaps TRBD1 as D (6 bases). Germline V gene sequence: CDR1 ENHRY, CDR2 SYGVKD. V lost 0 bases and J lost 0, with 11 bases in between. The CDR3 contains 16 residues. The CDR3 sequence: CAISESTTGYQETQYF. The CDR3 region has the DNA TGTGCCATCAGTGAGTCGACTACAGGGTACCAAGAGACCCAGTACTTC.

This chain uses TRBV5-1 with TRBJ2-7, with 13 bases identical to TRBD2. V gave up 5 bases and J gave up 5 bases; unmatched junction bases: 7. CDR1 is SGHRS, CDR2 YFSETQ, per germline. The CDR3 is 15 amino acids. The CDR3: CASRGGTSGVDEQYF. The CDR3, as DNA: TGCGCCAGCAGGGGAGGGACTAGCGGGGTCGACGAGCAGTACTTC. Full variable domain (remainder filled in from reference TRBV5-1 and TRBJ2-7): KAGVTQTPRYLIKTRGQQVTLSCSPISGHRSVSWYQQTPGQGLQFLFEYFSETQRNKGNFPGRFSGRQFSNSRSEMNVSTLELGDSALYLCASRGGTSGVDEQYFGPGTRLTVT.

The table lists this clone with a count of one. This chain connects TRBV28 to TRBJ1-5; possibly TRBD1 for D (5 bases). The CDR3 is 14 residues long. In germline, CDR1 is MDHEN, CDR2 SYDVKM. The V and J ends lost 4 bases and 4 bases respectively, with 11 bases between them. The CDR3 nucleotides read TGTGCCAGCAGTTGGGACGGGGAAAATCAGCCCCAGCATTTT. Translation: CASSWDGENQPQHF.

This clone was seen more than once but under ten times. V gene TRBV28 combines with J gene TRBJ2-5; the D gene is possibly TRBD1 (5 bases). Germline CDR1 is MDHEN and CDR2 is SYDVKM. The CDR3 extends over 13 amino acids. The V gene lost 8 bases and the J gene lost 5 bases, with 15 bases spanning the gap. CDR3 coding DNA: TGTGCCAGCCTCACCCAGGGATCGGAGACCCAGTACTTC. Translated: CASLTQGSETQYF.

The chain has TRBV11-2 and TRBJ2-1; the match to TRBD2 covers 7 bases. With V trimmed by 5 bases and J by 9 bases, 13 bases remained unmatched. Germline assignment: CDR1 SGHAT and CDR2 FQNNGV. The CDR3 is 15 residues long. CDR3 coding DNA: TGTGCCAGCAGCCTATCCGGGACTACCAAGAGTGAGCAGTTCTTC. The encoded protein is CASSLSGTTKSEQFF.

This clone was recorded only once. The gene calls are TRBV5-1 and TRBJ2-4, with TRBD2 as a possible D gene (6 bases). V was clipped by 7 bases and J by 0 bases, with 14 bases between them. The CDR3 has 15 amino acids. Germline CDR1 and CDR2: SGHRS and YFSETQ. The CDR3, as DNA: TGCGCCAGCGGGCCGGGGGATCTAGCCAAAAACATTCAGTACTTC. It specifies CASGPGDLAKNIQYF. The complete variable domain, with remaining parts taken from reference TRBV5-1 and TRBJ2-4, reads KAGVTQTPRYLIKTRGQQVTLSCSPISGHRSVSWYQQTPGQGLQFLFEYFSETQRNKGNFPGRFSGRQFSNSRSEMNVSTLELGDSALYLCASGPGDLAKNIQYFGAGTRLSVL.

The rearrangement joins TRBV5-1 to TRBJ2-5, with TRBD2 matching 13 bases. CDR3 size: 16 residues. The V segment lost 4 bases and the J segment 1 base; nucleotides outside the gene matches: 4. The germline V gene encodes CDR1 SGHRS and CDR2 YFSETQ. The chain's CDR3 is CASSTGLAGLQETQYF. CDR3 bases: TGCGCCAGCAGCACGGGACTAGCGGGACTCCAAGAGACCCAGTACTTC.

This clone was observed a single time. The rearrangement links TRBV10-3 to TRBJ1-3; 7 bases agree with TRBD1. From germline, CDR1 is ENHRY and CDR2 SYGVKD. V trimming: 2 bases; J trimming: 0 bases; junction bases outside the gene matches: 7. This CDR3 is built from 17 residues. In nucleotides, the CDR3 is TGTGCCATCAGTGAGCGGGGGCCAGGGGGCTCTGGAAACACCATATATTTT. Its translation is CAISERGPGGSGNTIYF.

V gene TRBV10-3 combines with J gene TRBJ2-2; 7 bases fit TRBD1. The V and J ends lost 4 bases and 5 bases, in that order; junction bases with no gene match: 4. Germline CDR1 and CDR2: ENHRY and SYGVKD. The CDR3 runs 14 residues. The CDR3: CAISGTGGTGELFF. Written as DNA, the CDR3 is TGTGCCATCAGTGGGACAGGCGGGACCGGGGAGCTGTTTTTT.

This clone was seen a single time. The V gene is TRBV27, the J gene TRBJ2-1, with D perhaps assigned TRBD1 or TRBD2 (6 bases each). This CDR3 has 13 amino acids. Germline loops: CDR1 MNHEY, CDR2 SMNVEV (reference sequence). V lost 6 bases and J 10 bases, leaving 16 bases between the germline ends. DNA of the CDR3: TGTGCCAGCAGGGGGGGCCCTCTCAGGGAGCAGTTCTTC. It yields the protein CASRGGPLREQFF.

This clone was seen only once. The chain couples TRBV19 to TRBJ2-1; D possibly corresponds to TRBD2 (5 bases). Per germline, CDR1 LNHDA and CDR2 SQIVND (reference sequence). The CDR3 covers 16 residues. V dropped 1 base and J dropped 2 bases, with 12 bases sitting between them. The CDR3 region is CASSIVVRTPYNEQFF. The CDR3 bases are TGTGCCAGTAGTATAGTTGTACGGACTCCCTACAATGAGCAGTTCTTC.